This TCR beta chain was identified during a study of cytomegalovirus exposure and HLA in healthy donors. Study at large: Earlier findings included nearly 120 million unique TCR beta sequences obtained from 170 million or so T cells. Study-level points and caveats: A few chains tied to CMV proved CMV antigen-specific in vitro. An assumption of roughly uniform sequencing depth across donors underlay the presence/absence analyses. Earlier analysis yielded a pattern in which most TCR beta V segments were productive about 90% or about 30% of the time.

As concerns this clone: Its matching antigen is unknown.

60 Vbeta and 13 Jbeta primers were used in PCR. Using immunoSEQ multiplex PCR, the repertoire was profiled, and TCRdb retains in-frame clones only, with some absent. Here the sample spans some 80,000 clones, about 80% being singletons. CDR1 is SEHNR and CDR2 is FQNEAQ in the germline V gene (reference sequence). Trimming took 4 bases from V and 4 from J; bases not matched to a gene: 7. The CDR3 covers 15 residues. The sequence derives from a middle-aged man in good health and CMV-seronegative. This chain connects TRBV7-9 to TRBJ1-5, with 7 bases that match TRBD1. Sequencing was performed on PBMCs. For the CDR3, the DNA is TGTGCCAGCAGCTCGCTGACAGGGCTGAATCAGCCCCAGCATTTT. Its translation is CASSSLTGLNQPQHF.